This T cell receptor beta chain comes out of a study of blood T cell repertoires in COVID-19. Study in general: Samples came from the United States, Italy and Spain, spanning acute and convalescent COVID-19. The cDNA or gDNA used as material had been derived from T cells, B-cell-depleted T cells, or PBMCs.

This CDR3 region has 15 residues. V dropped 5 bases and J dropped 0; count of bases not matched to a gene: 6. Germline V gene sequence: CDR1 SNHLY, CDR2 FYNNEI. In the authors' workflow: Counts of nucleated cells, estimated from reference gene primer amplification, were obtained. TCRdb's table, derived via immunoSEQ multiplex PCR, lists solely in-frame clones and lacks some. The V and J calls and clone size come from that table; D and trimming were worked out from the DNA. The sample has 170,000 or so clones, 80% to 90% seen once. This chain links TRBV2 with TRBJ1-2; 7 bases are shared with TRBD1. The TCR comes from a man in his fifties with active or convalescent COVID-19. Sequences were obtained from peripheral blood. CDR3 sequence (DNA): TGTGCCAGCAGTCTAGGGACAGCTACTAACTATGGCTACACCTTC. Translated, it gives CASSLGTATNYGYTF.